This record covers a single T cell receptor (beta chain). The method was immunoSEQ multiplex PCR; TCRdb's version includes in-frame clones alone and lacks a portion of them. The sample includes 200,000 to 300,000 clones, approximately 86% seen only once; the top ten take around 1.8%. The data belong to a study of blood T cell repertoires in COVID-19. Overall study: From the United States, Italy and Spain came samples of acute and convalescent COVID-19. From T cells, B-cell-depleted T cells, or PBMCs came the material, which was cDNA or gDNA.

Germline V gives CDR1 SGDLS, CDR2 YYNGEE. The CDR3 is made up of 15 amino acids. V gave up 4 bases and J gave up 3 bases, with 13 bases separating them. This chain joins TRBV9 and TRBJ2-2, with D perhaps matching TRBD1 (6 bases). This receptor was taken from a man aged 25-40 years with active or convalescent COVID-19. Input material: peripheral blood. DNA for the CDR3: TGTGCCAGCAGCCCCAGGACAGAGTACACCGGGGAGCTGTTTTTT. Its translation: CASSPRTEYTGELFF.